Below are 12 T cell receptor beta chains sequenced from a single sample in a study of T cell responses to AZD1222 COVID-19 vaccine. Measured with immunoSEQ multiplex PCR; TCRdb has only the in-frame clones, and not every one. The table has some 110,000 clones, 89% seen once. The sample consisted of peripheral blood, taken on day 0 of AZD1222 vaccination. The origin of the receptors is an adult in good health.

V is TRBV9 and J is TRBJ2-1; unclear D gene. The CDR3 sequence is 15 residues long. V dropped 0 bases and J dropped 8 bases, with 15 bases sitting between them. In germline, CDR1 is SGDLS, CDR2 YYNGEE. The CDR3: CASSVDWIGWDEQFF. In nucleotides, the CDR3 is TGTGCCAGCAGCGTAGATTGGATTGGTTGGGATGAGCAGTTCTTC.

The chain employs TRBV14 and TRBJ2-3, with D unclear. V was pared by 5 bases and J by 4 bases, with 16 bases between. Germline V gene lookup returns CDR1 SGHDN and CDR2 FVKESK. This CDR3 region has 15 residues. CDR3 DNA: TGTGCCAGCAGCTTAAGGGCAGGAGACCCAGATACGCAGTATTTT. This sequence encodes CASSLRAGDPDTQYF.

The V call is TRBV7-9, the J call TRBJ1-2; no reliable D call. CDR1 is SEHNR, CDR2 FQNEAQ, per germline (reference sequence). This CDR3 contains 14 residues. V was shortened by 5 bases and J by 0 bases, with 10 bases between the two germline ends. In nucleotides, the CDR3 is TGTGCCAGCAGCGTAGAGGTCTCTAACTATGGCTACACCTTC. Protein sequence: CASSVEVSNYGYTF.

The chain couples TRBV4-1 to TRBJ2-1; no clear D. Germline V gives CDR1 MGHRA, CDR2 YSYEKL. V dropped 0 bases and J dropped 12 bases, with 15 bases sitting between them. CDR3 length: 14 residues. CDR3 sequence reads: CASSQEGSPFGQFF. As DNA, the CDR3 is TGCGCCAGCAGCCAAGAGGGTTCGCCATTCGGGCAGTTCTTC.

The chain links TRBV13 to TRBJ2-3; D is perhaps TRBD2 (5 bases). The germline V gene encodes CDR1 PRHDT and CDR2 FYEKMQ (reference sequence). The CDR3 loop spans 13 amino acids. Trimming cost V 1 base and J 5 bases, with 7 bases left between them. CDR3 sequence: CASSLDGRDTQYF. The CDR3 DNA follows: TGTGCCAGCAGCTTAGATGGGAGAGATACGCAGTATTTT.

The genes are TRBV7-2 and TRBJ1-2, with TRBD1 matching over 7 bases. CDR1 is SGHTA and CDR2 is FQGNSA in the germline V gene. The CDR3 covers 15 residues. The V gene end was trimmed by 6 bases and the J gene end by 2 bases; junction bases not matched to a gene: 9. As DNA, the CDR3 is TGTGCCAGCAGTGCACGAACGGGACAGAACTATGGCTACACCTTC. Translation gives CASSARTGQNYGYTF.

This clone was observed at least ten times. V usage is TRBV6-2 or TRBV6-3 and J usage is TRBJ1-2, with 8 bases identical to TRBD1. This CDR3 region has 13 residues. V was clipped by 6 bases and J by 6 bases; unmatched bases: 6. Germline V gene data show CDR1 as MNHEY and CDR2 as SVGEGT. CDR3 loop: CASSLQGGNGYTF. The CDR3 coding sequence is TGTGCCAGCAGCCTACAGGGGGGAAATGGCTACACCTTC.

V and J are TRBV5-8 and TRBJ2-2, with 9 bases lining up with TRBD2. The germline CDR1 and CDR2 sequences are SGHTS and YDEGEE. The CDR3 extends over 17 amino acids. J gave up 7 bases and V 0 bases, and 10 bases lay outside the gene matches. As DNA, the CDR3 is TGTGCCAGCAGCTTGGGACTAGCGGAGATAAACCGCGGGGAGCTGTTTTTT. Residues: CASSLGLAEINRGELFF.

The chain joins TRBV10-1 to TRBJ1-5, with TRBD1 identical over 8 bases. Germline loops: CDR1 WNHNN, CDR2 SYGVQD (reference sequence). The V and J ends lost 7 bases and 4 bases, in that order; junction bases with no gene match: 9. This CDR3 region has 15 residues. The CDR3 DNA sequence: TGCGCCAGCACTAAAGGACAGGGTGAAAATCAGCCCCAGCATTTT. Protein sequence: CASTKGQGENQPQHF.

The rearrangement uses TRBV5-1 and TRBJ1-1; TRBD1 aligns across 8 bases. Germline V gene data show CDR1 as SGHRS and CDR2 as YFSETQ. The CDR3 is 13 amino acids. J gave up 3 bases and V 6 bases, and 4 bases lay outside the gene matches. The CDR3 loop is CASIGQGDTEAFF. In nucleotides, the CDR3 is TGCGCCAGCATTGGACAGGGAGACACTGAAGCTTTCTTT. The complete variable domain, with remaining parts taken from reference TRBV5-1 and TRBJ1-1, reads KAGVTQTPRYLIKTRGQQVTLSCSPISGHRSVSWYQQTPGQGLQFLFEYFSETQRNKGNFPGRFSGRQFSNSRSEMNVSTLELGDSALYLCASIGQGDTEAFFGQGTRLTVV.

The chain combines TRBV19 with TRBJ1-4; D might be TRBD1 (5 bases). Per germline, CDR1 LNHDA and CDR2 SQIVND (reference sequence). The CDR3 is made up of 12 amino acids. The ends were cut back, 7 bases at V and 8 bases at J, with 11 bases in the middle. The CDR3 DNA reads TGTGCCAGTACCCAGGGTCGAGAAAAACTGTTTTTT. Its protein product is CASTQGREKLFF.

The CDR3: CAWSILDYGYTF. In DNA form, the CDR3 reads TGTGCCTGGAGTATCTTGGACTATGGCTACACCTTC. V gene TRBV30 combines with J gene TRBJ1-2; D gene unclear. CDR3 length equals 12 residues. The ends were cut back, 2 bases at V and 3 bases at J, with 7 bases in the middle. Germline V gene data show CDR1 as GTSNPN and CDR2 as SVGIG (reference sequence).